One sample yielded the 8 T cell receptor beta chains listed below, sequenced in a study of T cells in Graves' hyperthyroidism and ophthalmopathy (dated by TCRdb to between 2017 and 2020). Library generation was performed with multiplex PCR. These reads were obtained on an Illumina HiSeq 2000. Amplification of TCR beta CDR3 regions was carried out from RNA transcripts. For the first round of RT-PCR on the TCR CDR3, the HTBI primer set was used together with the Qiagen OneStep RT-PCR kit. The public sequencing data were trimmed at Q25 with fastp and processed into clonotypes with MiXCR by TCRdb, which kept only in-frame beta chains. Every entry covers one CDR3 protein and lists the most common genes and DNA from its rows. The sample table records approximately 500,000 distinct CDR3 sequences; 46% of these occur just once. The top ten constitute 7.5% to 8.5% of the sample. The sample was peripheral blood or thyroid tissue (not recorded which). All receptors come from a woman aged 18-30 years with Graves' hyperthyroidism.

This clonotype was counted ten times or more. V and J are TRBV29-1 and TRBJ2-5; D is unresolved. The CDR3 is made up of 12 amino acids. V was cut by 4 bases and J by 0 bases, with 6 bases left in between. The V gene's germline CDR1 is SQVTM and CDR2 ANQGSEA. The CDR3 is CSVGPDQETQYF. The CDR3 DNA sequence: TGCAGCGTTGGCCCAGACCAAGAGACCCAGTACTTC.

The sample holds a few counts of this clonotype. The CDR3 region is CASRTSGGPYEQYF. The DNA for the CDR3 is TGTGCCAGCAGGACTAGCGGGGGCCCCTACGAGCAGTACTTC. V is TRBV6-5 and J is TRBJ2-7; the match to TRBD2 covers 12 bases. The CDR3 length is 14 residues. Trimming took 6 bases from V and 2 from J; bases not matched to a gene: 2. Germline V CDR1 and CDR2: MNHEY, SVGAGI.

V is TRBV29-1 and J is TRBJ1-2; D not certain. V dropped 7 bases and J dropped 4 bases, with 7 bases sitting between them. Germline CDR1 SQVTM, CDR2 ANQGSEA. The CDR3 contains 10 residues. In nucleotides, the CDR3 is TGCAGCGCCGGATCCTATGGCTACACCTTC. The encoded protein is CSAGSYGYTF.

This clonotype occurred many times. The chain has TRBV6-1 and TRBJ2-3, with 12 bases aligning to TRBD2. CDR1 is MNHNS and CDR2 is SASEGT in the germline V gene. The CDR3 contains 15 residues. J gave up 4 bases and V 1 base, and 0 bases lay outside the gene matches. As DNA, the CDR3 is TGTGCCAGCAGTGAAGGACTAGCGGGAGCAGATACGCAGTATTTT. This translates into CASSEGLAGADTQYF.

This clonotype appeared once. This chain joins TRBV12-5 and TRBJ2-6, with TRBD1 matching 11 bases. The CDR3 is 18 amino acids. V lost 7 bases, J lost 0 bases, and 8 bases stayed unmatched. Per germline, CDR1 LGHNT and CDR2 FRNRAP. The CDR3 coding sequence is TGTGCTAGTGTTCCGGGACAGGGGGTCTCCTCTGGGGCCAACGTCCTGACTTTC. Its translation: CASVPGQGVSSGANVLTF. The whole variable domain, filled in from reference TRBV12-5 and TRBJ2-6, reads DARVTQTPRHKVTEMGQEVTMRCQPILGHNTVFWYRQTMMQGLELLAYFRNRAPLDDSGMPKDRFSAEMPDATLATLKIQPSEPRDSAVYFCASVPGQGVSSGANVLTFGAGSRLTVL.

The chain couples TRBV20-1 to TRBJ2-3; possibly TRBD1 for D (6 bases). CDR3 length equals 15 residues. Trimming pared 6 bases from V and 4 bases from J, leaving 20 bases between. Germline V CDR1 and CDR2: DFQATT, SNEGSKA (reference sequence). CDR3: CSAPSQGSYADTQYF. In DNA form, the CDR3 reads TGCAGTGCCCCGTCACAGGGAAGTTATGCAGATACGCAGTATTTT.

The chain combines TRBV20-1 with TRBJ1-5; 7 bases match TRBD1. Unmatched junction bases numbered 5, after V lost 3 bases and J lost 3 bases. CDR1 and CDR2 (germline): DFQATT, SNEGSKA (reference sequence). The CDR3 consists of 14 residues. DNA for the CDR3: TGCAGTGCTAGCTGGGACAGCTCCAATCAGCCCCAGCATTTT. Protein sequence: CSASWDSSNQPQHF.

The CDR3 loop is CSVLDSSYEQYF. As DNA, the CDR3 is TGCAGCGTCTTGGACTCGTCCTACGAGCAGTACTTC. The chain joins TRBV29-1 to TRBJ2-7; D is possibly TRBD2 (5 bases). Trimming cost V 6 bases and J 1 base, with 10 bases left between them. Germline values: CDR1 SQVTM, CDR2 ANQGSEA. The CDR3 has 12 amino acids.